The entry below describes one T cell receptor beta chain. The antigen is unknown. The data are from a study of T cell repertoires in cytomegalovirus infection. Study overall: Signatures in public TCR beta sequences pointed to both CMV infection and matching HLA type.

Overall study findings and caveats: Ex vivo responses were dominated by HLA-C-restricted CMV-specific TCR beta clonotypes. Summed frequency of public TCR beta families distinguished CMV carriers with the relevant HLA.

TCRdb re-called the reads with MiXCR, one entry per CDR3 protein. This sample has about 530,000 distinct CDR3 sequences, with around 27% found just once. Looked up from germline, CDR1 is GTSNPN and CDR2 is SVGIG (reference sequence). This CDR3 has 12 residues. V lost 0 bases, J lost 15 bases, and 6 bases stayed unmatched. The chain recombines TRBV30 with TRBJ2-1, with TRBD1 identical over 9 bases. Source material: PBMCs. This TCR was sampled from a human donor in good health (CMV status not recorded). Some clones in this sample may be carry-over from other donors' samples. CDR3: CAWSVGQGRGFF. For the CDR3, the DNA is TGTGCCTGGAGTGTCGGACAGGGGAGGGGGTTCTTC.